This T cell receptor (beta chain) was sequenced in a study of blood T cell repertoires in COVID-19. Study context: Collection of acute and convalescent COVID-19 samples took place in the United States, Italy and Spain. T cells, B-cell-depleted T cells, or PBMCs supplied cDNA or gDNA.

The germline gives CDR1 SGHDT, CDR2 YYEEEE. V lost 4 bases and J 7 bases, leaving 14 bases between the germline ends. There are 14 residues in the CDR3. As processed by the authors: Estimates of nucleated cell counts were drawn from the amplification of reference gene primers. Assay used: immunoSEQ multiplex PCR; TCRdb lists only in-frame clones, some missing. The D gene and trimming were derived from the DNA, and the V and J assignments and clone size from that table. The table has around 250,000 clones, 65% to 90% seen once; the top ten hold 4% to 6%. The gene calls are TRBV5-6 and TRBJ2-2, with D perhaps matching TRBD1 (6 bases). Sequencing was carried out using peripheral blood. This TCR derives from a man aged 50 or older with active or convalescent COVID-19. The CDR3 loop is CASSRTGSSGELFF. DNA for the CDR3: TGTGCCAGCAGCAGAACAGGGTCGAGCGGGGAGCTGTTTTTT.